This TCR beta chain was retrieved from a study of regulatory T cells in long-lasting Graves disease. Study overall: Persistent Graves' disease required over 5 years of antithyroid drugs and positive TSH receptor antibodies. Study findings and constraints: Persistent disease preferred TRBV28, TRBJ1-2 and TRBJ2-5.

Arm-PCR with iRepertoire HTBI primers amplified the CDR3 regions for these TCR beta libraries. TCRdb itself ran the multiplex PCR reads through MiXCR, one entry per CDR3 protein. Found here are about 290,000 distinct CDR3 sequences, roughly a fifth of them singletons; the top ten hold about 56%. Regarding this clonotype: As yet, its antigen is unknown.

Germline values: CDR1 SGHTA, CDR2 FQGNSA. Losses at the gene ends were 3 bases for V and 4 bases for J; bases not matched to a gene: 5. CDR3 length equals 14 residues. Time point described: persistent/refractory GD, antithyroid drugs over 5 years with positive TRAb. RNA extracted from PBMCs served as the sequencing template. The chain recombines TRBV7-2 with TRBJ2-7, with 8 bases fitting TRBD2. This sample comprised peripheral blood mononuclear cells (PBMCs), obtained when the disease was refractory, from a patient treated with antithyroid drugs. This receptor was identified in a female donor with Graves disease. In DNA, the CDR3 is TGTGCCAGCAGCTTTAGCGGGGAGGCGTACGAGCAGTACTTC. It yields the protein CASSFSGEAYEQYF.